Shown below are 29 T cell receptor beta chains from a single sample sequenced in a study of blood T cell repertoires in COVID-19 (dated by TCRdb to between 2020 and 2021). Receptors were amplified or captured by the immunoSEQ multiplex PCR assay. TCRdb obtained this table from immuneACCESS and retained in-frame rearrangements with V and J assigned. These tables miss some clones; where compared with another copy, unresolved V genes account for less than half of the shortfall, and the remainder is unexplained. The sample table contains approximately 270,000 clones; only one count was recorded for roughly nine tenths of them. The ten largest account for under 4% of the sample. The material sequenced was peripheral blood. These receptors all come from a man between 18 and 29 years old with active or convalescent COVID-19.

This chain uses TRBV7-3 with TRBJ2-4; 8 bases map to TRBD2. Germline CDR1 and CDR2: SGHTA and FQGTGA. The V gene end was trimmed by 5 bases and the J gene end by 0 bases; junction bases not matched to a gene: 6. This CDR3 contains 16 residues. CDR3 in DNA: TGTGCCAGCAGCCCCCGGGGGGGCCTAGCCAAAAACATTCAGTACTTC. Amino acids: CASSPRGGLAKNIQYF.

The V call is TRBV27, the J call TRBJ1-4; tentatively, D is TRBD1 (5 bases). Germline V lookup: CDR1 MNHEY, CDR2 SMNVEV (reference sequence). The CDR3 extends over 14 amino acids. Between the trimmed V and J ends, which lost 1 base and 5 bases, there was a span of 8 bases. CDR3 amino acids: CASSLWAGNEKLFF. The CDR3 nucleotides are TGTGCCAGCAGTTTATGGGCAGGGAATGAAAAACTGTTTTTT.

The chain has TRBV20-1 and TRBJ1-1; 7 bases are shared with TRBD1. Germline V gene lookup returns CDR1 DFQATT and CDR2 SNEGSKA (reference sequence). V dropped 5 bases and J dropped 10; count of bases not matched to a gene: 7. The length of the CDR3 is 11 residues. The CDR3 nucleotides read TGCAGTGCTCACACAGCAGGGGGAGCTTTCTTT. Translation gives CSAHTAGGAFF.

The gene calls are TRBV11-1 and TRBJ1-4; TRBD1 matches 10 bases. With 4 bases clipped from V and 6 bases from J, the junction kept 2 bases outside the gene matches. CDR3 length: 14 amino acids. Germline CDR1 is SGHAT and CDR2 is FQDESV (reference sequence). The CDR3: CASSSTGGYEKLFF. In DNA form, the CDR3 reads TGTGCCAGCAGCTCGACAGGGGGCTATGAAAAACTGTTTTTT.

The chain links TRBV27 to TRBJ2-7; 9 nucleotides align to TRBD1. CDR1 and CDR2 (germline): MNHEY, SMNVEV (reference sequence). The CDR3 has 12 amino acids. The V and J ends lost 6 bases and 6 bases, in that order; junction bases with no gene match: 3. CDR3 DNA sequence: TGTGCCAGCAGGGGGACAGGGAGCGAGCAGTACTTC. Its translation: CASRGTGSEQYF.

This clone appeared a single time. V is TRBV4-3 and J is TRBJ1-4; 7 bases map to TRBD1. The CDR3 runs 14 residues. V lost 3 bases to trimming and J lost 7 bases; unmatched junction nucleotides: 5. Looked up from germline, CDR1 is LGHNA and CDR2 is YSLEER. CDR3 protein: CASSHRDRAEKLFF. In DNA, the CDR3 is TGCGCCAGCAGCCACAGAGACAGGGCTGAAAAACTGTTTTTT.

In this sample, this clone turned up once. The rearrangement links TRBV5-4 to TRBJ2-3; 7 bases fit TRBD1. The V gene's germline CDR1 is SGHNT and CDR2 YYREEE (reference sequence). The CDR3 loop spans 14 amino acids. After removal of 5 bases from V and 2 bases from J, the junction contained 5 bases not matched to a gene. CDR3 residues: CASRSGQLTDTQYF. The CDR3 region has the DNA TGTGCCAGCAGATCGGGACAGCTCACAGATACGCAGTATTTT.

The chain is built from TRBV19 and TRBJ1-2; 9 bases map to TRBD1. CDR1 and CDR2 (germline): LNHDA, SQIVND (reference sequence). J was trimmed by 4 bases and V by 10 bases; bases with no gene match: 10. CDR3 length: 14 residues. CDR3 sequence reads: CATRIRTGAYGYTF. The CDR3 DNA sequence: TGTGCCACTAGGATACGGACAGGGGCCTATGGCTACACCTTC.

V and J are TRBV11-2 and TRBJ2-7, with 7 bases identical to TRBD1. V gave up 4 bases and J gave up 0 bases; unmatched junction bases: 12. This CDR3 comprises 17 residues. CDR1 is SGHAT and CDR2 is FQNNGV in the germline V gene. The CDR3 reads CASSSGPGQITSYEQYF. CDR3 nucleotide sequence: TGTGCCAGCAGCTCAGGGCCGGGACAGATAACCTCCTACGAGCAGTACTTC.

The chain links TRBV5-1 to TRBJ1-6; D perhaps matches TRBD1 (6 bases). V was pared by 3 bases and J by 2 bases, with 12 bases between. The CDR3 extends over 16 amino acids. Germline lookup yields CDR1 SGHRS and CDR2 YFSETQ. CDR3 sequence (DNA): TGCGCCAGCAGCTCGGCAGGGGAACCCTATAATTCACCCCTCCACTTT. Its translation: CASSSAGEPYNSPLHF.

The chain employs TRBV3-1 (or the pseudogene TRBV3-2) and TRBJ2-7, with a tentative D call TRBD2 (6 bases). Germline V gene sequence: CDR1 LGHDT, CDR2 YNNKEL (reference sequence). V lost 4 bases and J lost 5, with 18 bases in between. The CDR3 covers 15 residues. CDR3 nucleotide sequence: TGTGCCAGCAGCCTAAGTGGAGGGAGTGGGAACGAGCAGTACTTC. Translation: CASSLSGGSGNEQYF.

Comment on this clone: Other DNA sequences in the sample encode the same CDR3. The CDR3 sequence is CASSLTGGYEQYF. The CDR3 region has the DNA TGTGCCAGCAGTTTAACAGGGGGATACGAGCAGTACTTC. The chain uses TRBV28 and TRBJ2-7; 8 bases line up with TRBD1. CDR1 is MDHEN, CDR2 SYDVKM, per germline. The CDR3 is 13 residues long. V gave up 2 bases and J gave up 4 bases; unmatched junction bases: 1.

The V gene is TRBV11-2, the J gene TRBJ1-2; D perhaps matches TRBD1 (6 bases). The CDR3 consists of 13 residues. Per germline, CDR1 SGHAT and CDR2 FQNNGV. Trimming took 2 bases from V and 5 from J, leaving 9 bases between them. This CDR3 is CASSLQGSYGYTF. DNA for the CDR3: TGTGCCAGCAGCTTACAGGGGTCATATGGCTACACCTTC.

This rearrangement joins TRBV4-1 to TRBJ1-1; D gene unclear. Trimming shortened V by 1 base and J by 0 bases, and 12 bases separated the two germline ends. Per germline, CDR1 MGHRA and CDR2 YSYEKL. The CDR3 extends over 16 amino acids. CDR3 amino acids: CASSQVSALMNTEAFF. In DNA form, the CDR3 reads TGCGCCAGCAGCCAAGTCAGCGCACTTATGAACACTGAAGCTTTCTTT.

The rearrangement joins TRBV14 to TRBJ1-2; no clear D. V lost 0 bases to trimming and J lost 4 bases, with 9 bases between them. CDR1 SGHDN and CDR2 FVKESK come from the germline V gene. The CDR3 has 14 amino acids. CDR3 in amino acids: CASSQDLSSYGYTF. The DNA of the CDR3 is TGTGCCAGCAGCCAAGATCTCTCCTCCTATGGCTACACCTTC.

In its sample, this clone was seen once. This rearrangement joins TRBV13 to TRBJ2-1; 7 nucleotides align to TRBD2. Germline CDR1 and CDR2: PRHDT and FYEKMQ (reference sequence). This CDR3 contains 14 residues. With 10 bases clipped from V and 1 base from J, the junction kept 7 bases outside the gene matches. The CDR3 nucleotides read TGTGCCACCTCCTGGGGGGGTTCCTACAATGAGCAGTTCTTC. Its translation is CATSWGGSYNEQFF.

The rearrangement uses TRBV11-2 and TRBJ2-1; TRBD2 is a possible D gene (6 bases). This CDR3 spans 15 amino acids. V lost 5 bases and J lost 7, with 18 bases in between. Germline V CDR1 and CDR2: SGHAT, FQNNGV. The CDR3 is CASSPPTHGSNEQFF. In nucleotides, the CDR3 is TGTGCCAGCAGCCCCCCAACCCACGGGAGTAATGAGCAGTTCTTC.

J is TRBJ2-2 and V is TRBV5-1, with 8 bases lining up with TRBD1. CDR1 is SGHRS and CDR2 is YFSETQ in the germline V gene. This CDR3 region has 14 residues. V lost 7 bases and J lost 5; bases outside the gene matches: 7. CDR3 amino acids: CASCDRGETGELFF. For the CDR3, the DNA is TGCGCCAGCTGTGACAGGGGAGAAACCGGGGAGCTGTTTTTT.

V and J are TRBV6-5 and TRBJ2-5; 11 bases fit TRBD2. This CDR3 has 15 residues. The germline CDR1 and CDR2 sequences are MNHEY and SVGAGI. With 8 bases clipped from V and 3 bases from J, the junction kept 8 bases outside the gene matches. CDR3 DNA sequence: TGTGCCAGCTGGGGGGAGACTAGCGGGGAAGAGACCCAGTACTTC. It encodes CASWGETSGEETQYF.

This chain connects TRBV7-8 to TRBJ2-7; no reliable D call. The ends were cut back, 5 bases at V and 3 bases at J, with 17 bases in the middle. Germline loops: CDR1 SGHVS, CDR2 FQNEAQ. This CDR3 is 15 amino acids long. CDR3 region: CASSQPLGANYEQYF. CDR3 bases: TGTGCCAGCAGCCAACCCTTGGGCGCGAACTACGAGCAGTACTTC.

The CDR3 nucleotides read TGTGCCAGCAGCGTAGTTTCGGGGAATGAGCAGTTCTTC. Protein sequence: CASSVVSGNEQFF. This chain connects TRBV9 to TRBJ2-1; D might be TRBD2 (5 bases). Trimming removed 0 bases from V and 7 bases from J, with 8 bases in between. Germline loops: CDR1 SGDLS, CDR2 YYNGEE. The CDR3 length is 13 residues. Supplemented by reference TRBV9 and TRBJ2-1, the full variable domain reads DSGVTQTPKHLITATGQRVTLRCSPRSGDLSVYWYQQSLDQGLQFLIQYYNGEERAKGNILERFSAQQFPDLHSELNLSSLELGDSALYFCASSVVSGNEQFFGPGTRLTVL.

The V gene is TRBV18, the J gene TRBJ1-6; D not certain. The CDR3 length is 15 residues. The ends were cut back, 0 bases at V and 10 bases at J, with 13 bases in the middle. Per germline, CDR1 KGHSH and CDR2 LQKENI. CDR3 in DNA: TGTGCCAGCTCACCACCGGGAGGGATGGAATCACCCCTCCACTTT. It translates to CASSPPGGMESPLHF.

The chain is built from TRBV10-3 and TRBJ2-1; 7 nucleotides align to TRBD1. This CDR3 is built from 14 residues. Germline V gene sequence: CDR1 ENHRY, CDR2 SYGVKD. Trimming took 0 bases from V and 9 from J; bases not matched to a gene: 5. The DNA for the CDR3 is TGTGCCATCAGTGAGTCAGCGAGGGACAGTGAGCAGTTCTTC. Translated: CAISESARDSEQFF.

The rearrangement links TRBV5-1 to TRBJ2-1, with a tentative D call TRBD1 (6 bases). The CDR3 has 13 amino acids. V gave up 3 bases and J gave up 4 bases, with 8 bases separating them. The germline V gene has CDR1 SGHRS and CDR2 YFSETQ. The CDR3 reads CASSWDTYNEQFF. The CDR3 DNA reads TGCGCCAGCAGCTGGGACACATACAATGAGCAGTTCTTC.

The chain is built from TRBV6-5 and TRBJ2-7, with D maybe TRBD1 (5 bases). Germline V lookup: CDR1 MNHEY, CDR2 SVGAGI. The CDR3 runs 13 residues. With 4 bases removed from V and 4 bases from J, the gap between germline ends came to 11 bases. The CDR3 sequence: CASSSDTQYEQYF. In DNA, the CDR3 is TGTGCCAGCAGTTCGGACACGCAATACGAGCAGTACTTC.

This clone appeared a single time. The chain couples TRBV5-6 to TRBJ2-7; D uncertain. V was shortened by 4 bases and J by 0 bases, with 11 bases between the two germline ends. CDR1 is SGHDT and CDR2 is YYEEEE in the germline V gene. This CDR3 has 14 amino acids. CDR3 in amino acids: CASSVTVPSYEQYF. CDR3 coding DNA: TGTGCCAGCAGCGTAACTGTGCCCTCCTACGAGCAGTACTTC.

CDR3 protein: CATSDPGRGNTEAFF. For the CDR3, the DNA is TGTGCCACCAGTGACCCCGGACGGGGAAACACTGAAGCTTTCTTT. This rearrangement joins TRBV24-1 to TRBJ1-1; no clear D. Trimming cost V 4 bases and J 2 bases, with 13 bases left between them. This CDR3 region has 15 residues. The germline V gene has CDR1 KGHDR and CDR2 SFDVKD.

J is TRBJ1-5 and V is TRBV9; 7 bases agree with TRBD1. The CDR3 runs 15 residues. Germline trimming cut 1 base from V and 3 bases from J; bases unmatched to any gene: 4. Germline CDR1 SGDLS, CDR2 YYNGEE. DNA of the CDR3: TGTGCCAGCAGCGTAACAGGGGCGTACAATCAGCCCCAGCATTTT. Amino acid sequence: CASSVTGAYNQPQHF.

This chain uses TRBV6-1 with TRBJ2-3; 9 positions match TRBD1. V was clipped by 4 bases and J by 7 bases; unmatched bases: 12. This CDR3 region has 16 residues. Germline V gene sequence: CDR1 MNHNS, CDR2 SASEGT. CDR3 DNA sequence: TGTGCCAGCAGTGTAACACAGGGGGCTTTTCAAAATACGCAGTATTTT. Translated: CASSVTQGAFQNTQYF.